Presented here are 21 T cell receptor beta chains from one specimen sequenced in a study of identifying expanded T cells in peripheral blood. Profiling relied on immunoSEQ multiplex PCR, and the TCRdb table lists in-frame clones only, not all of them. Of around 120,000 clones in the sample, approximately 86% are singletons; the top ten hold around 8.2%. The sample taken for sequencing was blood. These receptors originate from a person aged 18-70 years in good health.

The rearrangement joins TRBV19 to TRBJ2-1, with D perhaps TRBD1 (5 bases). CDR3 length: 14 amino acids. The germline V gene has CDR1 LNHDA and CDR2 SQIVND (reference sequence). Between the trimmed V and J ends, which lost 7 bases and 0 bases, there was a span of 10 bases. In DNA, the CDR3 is TGTGCCAGTAATAAAGGGGCCTCCTACAATGAGCAGTTCTTC. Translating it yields CASNKGASYNEQFF.

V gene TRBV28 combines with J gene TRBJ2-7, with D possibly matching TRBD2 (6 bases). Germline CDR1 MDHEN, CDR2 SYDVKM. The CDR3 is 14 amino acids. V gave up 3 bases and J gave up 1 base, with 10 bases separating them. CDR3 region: CASSFAGRSYEQYF. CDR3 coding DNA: TGTGCCAGCAGTTTCGCAGGGAGGTCCTACGAGCAGTACTTC.

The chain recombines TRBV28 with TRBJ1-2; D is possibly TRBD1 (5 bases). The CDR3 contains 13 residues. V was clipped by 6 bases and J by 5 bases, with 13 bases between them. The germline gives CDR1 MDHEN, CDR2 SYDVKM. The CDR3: CASRAGGVYGYTF. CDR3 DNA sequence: TGTGCCAGCAGGGCGGGGGGGGTTTATGGCTACACCTTC.

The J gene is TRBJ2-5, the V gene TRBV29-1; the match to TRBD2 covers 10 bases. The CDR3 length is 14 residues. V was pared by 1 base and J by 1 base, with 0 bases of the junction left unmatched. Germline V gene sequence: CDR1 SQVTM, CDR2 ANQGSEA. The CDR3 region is CSVEGLAGQETQYF. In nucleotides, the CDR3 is TGCAGCGTTGAAGGACTAGCGGGCCAAGAGACCCAGTACTTC.

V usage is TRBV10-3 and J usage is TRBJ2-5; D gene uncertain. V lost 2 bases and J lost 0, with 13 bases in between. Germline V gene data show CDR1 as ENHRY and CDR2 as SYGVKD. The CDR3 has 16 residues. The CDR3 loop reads CAISEVGLGNQETQYF. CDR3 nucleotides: TGTGCCATCAGTGAGGTGGGCCTAGGAAACCAAGAGACCCAGTACTTC.

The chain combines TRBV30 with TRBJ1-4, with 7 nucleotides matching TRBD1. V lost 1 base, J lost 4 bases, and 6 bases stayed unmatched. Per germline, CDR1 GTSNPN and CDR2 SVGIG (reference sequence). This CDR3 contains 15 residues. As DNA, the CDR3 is TGTGCCTGGAGTGGAGGGGGCTGGGGTAATGAAAAACTGTTTTTT. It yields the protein CAWSGGGWGNEKLFF.

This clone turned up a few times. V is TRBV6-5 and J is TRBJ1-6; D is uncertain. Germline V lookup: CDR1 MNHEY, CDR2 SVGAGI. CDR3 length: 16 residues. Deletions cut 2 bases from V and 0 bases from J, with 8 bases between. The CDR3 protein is CASSYQESSYNSPLHF. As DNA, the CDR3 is TGTGCCAGCAGTTACCAAGAAAGCTCCTATAATTCACCCCTCCACTTT.

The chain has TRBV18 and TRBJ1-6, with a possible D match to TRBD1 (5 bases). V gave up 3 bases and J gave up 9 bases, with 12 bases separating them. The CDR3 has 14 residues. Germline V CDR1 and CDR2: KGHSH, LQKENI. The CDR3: CASSPSAGTSPLHF. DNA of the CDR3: TGTGCCAGCTCACCCTCGGCAGGGACTTCACCCCTCCACTTT.

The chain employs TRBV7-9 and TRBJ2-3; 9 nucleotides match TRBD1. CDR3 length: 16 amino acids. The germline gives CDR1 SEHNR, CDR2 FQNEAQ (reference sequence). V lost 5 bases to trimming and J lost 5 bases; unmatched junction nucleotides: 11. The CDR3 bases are TGTGCCAGCAGCACCCGAAGGGGACAGGGTGGAGATACGCAGTATTTT. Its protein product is CASSTRRGQGGDTQYF. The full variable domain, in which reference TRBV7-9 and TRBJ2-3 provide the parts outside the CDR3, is DTGVSQNPRHKITKRGQNVTFRCDPISEHNRLYWYRQTLGQGPEFLTYFQNEAQLEKSRLLSDRFSAERPKGSFSTLEIQRTEQGDSAMYLCASSTRRGQGGDTQYFGPGTRLTVL.

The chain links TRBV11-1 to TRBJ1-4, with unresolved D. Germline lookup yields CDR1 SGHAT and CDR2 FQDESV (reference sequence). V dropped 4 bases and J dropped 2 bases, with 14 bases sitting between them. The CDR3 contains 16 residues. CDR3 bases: TGTGCCAGCAGCTCCGGGCAAGTGGGGACTAATGAAAAACTGTTTTTT. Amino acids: CASSSGQVGTNEKLFF.

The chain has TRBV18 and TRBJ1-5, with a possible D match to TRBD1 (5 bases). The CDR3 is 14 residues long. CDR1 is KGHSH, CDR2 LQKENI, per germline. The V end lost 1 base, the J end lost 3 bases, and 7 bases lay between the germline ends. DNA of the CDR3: TGTGCCAGCTCACCACAAGGGGTCAATCAGCCCCAGCATTTT. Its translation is CASSPQGVNQPQHF.

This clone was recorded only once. In nucleotides, the CDR3 is TGTGCCAGCAGCTCAACAGATGATACTGAAGCTTTCTTT. Its protein is CASSSTDDTEAFF. J is TRBJ1-1 and V is TRBV28; unclear D gene. Deletions cut 6 bases from V and 5 bases from J, with 13 bases between. The germline V gene has CDR1 MDHEN and CDR2 SYDVKM. The CDR3 length is 13 residues.

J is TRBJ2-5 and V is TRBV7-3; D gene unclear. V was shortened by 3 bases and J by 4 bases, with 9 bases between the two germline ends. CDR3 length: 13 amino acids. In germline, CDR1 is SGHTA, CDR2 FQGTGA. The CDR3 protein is CASSFQVGETQYF. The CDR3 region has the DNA TGTGCCAGCAGCTTCCAGGTCGGAGAGACCCAGTACTTC.

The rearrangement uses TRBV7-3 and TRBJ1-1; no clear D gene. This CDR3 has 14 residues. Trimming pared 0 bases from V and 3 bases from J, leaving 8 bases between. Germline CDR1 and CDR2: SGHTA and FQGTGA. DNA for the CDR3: TGTGCCAGCAGCTTAACAGGTCTGGACACTGAAGCTTTCTTT. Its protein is CASSLTGLDTEAFF.

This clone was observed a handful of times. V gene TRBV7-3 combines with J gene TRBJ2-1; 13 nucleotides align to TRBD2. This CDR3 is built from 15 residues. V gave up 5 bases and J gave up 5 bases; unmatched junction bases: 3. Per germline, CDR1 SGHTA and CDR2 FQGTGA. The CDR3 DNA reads TGTGCCAGCAGCCGTGGGACTAGCGGGGACAATGAGCAGTTCTTC. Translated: CASSRGTSGDNEQFF.

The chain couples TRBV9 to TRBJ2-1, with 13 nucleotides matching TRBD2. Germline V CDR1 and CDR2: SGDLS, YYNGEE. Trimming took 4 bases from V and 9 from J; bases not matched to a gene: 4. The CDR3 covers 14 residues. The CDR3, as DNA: TGTGCCAGCAGCACTAGCGGGGGGGCCTTTGAGCAGTTCTTC. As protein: CASSTSGGAFEQFF.

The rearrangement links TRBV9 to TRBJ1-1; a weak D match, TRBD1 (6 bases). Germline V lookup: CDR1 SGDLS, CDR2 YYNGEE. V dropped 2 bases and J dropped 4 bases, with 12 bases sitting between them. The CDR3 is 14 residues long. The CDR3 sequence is CASSVTGFGTEAFF. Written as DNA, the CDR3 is TGTGCCAGCAGCGTCACAGGGTTCGGCACTGAAGCTTTCTTT.

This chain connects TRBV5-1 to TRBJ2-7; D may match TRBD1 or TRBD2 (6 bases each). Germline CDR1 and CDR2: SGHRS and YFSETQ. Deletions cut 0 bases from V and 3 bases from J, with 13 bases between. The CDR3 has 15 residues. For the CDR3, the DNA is TGCGCCAGCAGCTTGGCCGCACAGGGAGGCTACGAGCAGTACTTC. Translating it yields CASSLAAQGGYEQYF.

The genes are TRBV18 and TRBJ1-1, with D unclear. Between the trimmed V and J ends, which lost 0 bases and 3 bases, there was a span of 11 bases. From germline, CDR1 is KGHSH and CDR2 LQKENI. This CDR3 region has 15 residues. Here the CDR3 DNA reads TGTGCCAGCTCACCACCCCCGGTTATGGACACTGAAGCTTTCTTT. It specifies CASSPPPVMDTEAFF.

CDR3 residues: CASSSGTGLSGANVLTF. The CDR3 nucleotides are TGTGCCAGCAGTTCCGGGACAGGGCTCTCTGGGGCCAACGTCCTGACTTTC. The chain combines TRBV27 with TRBJ2-6; 9 nucleotides agree with TRBD1. Trimming took 4 bases from V and 0 from J; bases not matched to a gene: 4. In germline, CDR1 is MNHEY, CDR2 SMNVEV (reference sequence). There are 17 residues in the CDR3. Variable domain in full (rest from reference TRBV27 and TRBJ2-6): EAQVTQNPRYLITVTGKKLTVTCSQNMNHEYMSWYRQDPGLGLRQIYYSMNVEVTDKGDVPEGYKVSRKEKRNFPLILESPSPNQTSLYFCASSSGTGLSGANVLTFGAGSRLTVL.

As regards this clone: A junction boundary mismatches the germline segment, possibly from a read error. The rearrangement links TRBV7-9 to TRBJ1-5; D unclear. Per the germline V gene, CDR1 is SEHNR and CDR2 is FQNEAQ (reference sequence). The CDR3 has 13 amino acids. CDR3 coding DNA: TGTGCCAGCAGCGTAGCCGGCGGTCAGCCCCAGCATTTT. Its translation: CASSVAGGQPQHF.